The rows below give T cell receptor beta chains drawn from one sample of a study of identical twins. MiXCR was run by TCRdb on the 5' RACE reads, yielding one entry per CDR3 protein. The table includes approximately 530,000 distinct CDR3 sequences, approximately 20% detected once. This same sample was also part of a study on yellow fever vaccine responses in identical twins.

The sample consisted of CD4+ T cells sorted from blood. These receptors were collected from a woman between 18 and 29 years old in good health. Both conserved end residues are part of each CDR3. D genes are given only for firm matches. Where a row states a size, it is once, few, many or the class of an expanded clone; other rows omit it.

clone_size	v_call	d_call	j_call	cdr3_aa	cdr3_nt
few	TRBV21-1	.	TRBJ2-7	CASSFPGQYEQYF	TGTGCCAGCAGCTTCCCCGGGCAGTACGAGCAGTACTTC
few	TRBV4-1	.	TRBJ2-4	CASSQDRGGHALKNIQYF	TGCGCCAGCAGCCAAGATAGGGGGGGACACGCATTAAAAAACATTCAGTACTTC
.	TRBV5-6	TRBD1	TRBJ2-4	CASSRTGDRDIQYF	TGTGCCAGCAGTCGGACAGGGGATCGGGACATTCAGTACTTC
few	TRBV28	TRBD2	TRBJ2-1	CASSLGLVESYNEQFF	TGTGCCAGCAGTTTAGGACTAGTCGAGAGTTACAATGAGCAGTTCTTC
few	TRBV11-2	TRBD1	TRBJ1-2	CASSEDRAFGYGYTF	TGTGCCAGCAGCGAAGACAGGGCATTCGGCTATGGCTACACCTTC
few	TRBV6-1	.	TRBJ2-7	CASFTKGRAYEQYF	TGTGCCAGCTTCACCAAGGGCAGGGCTTACGAGCAGTACTTC
few	TRBV5-1	TRBD1	TRBJ2-7	CASSLARGTTSEQYF	TGCGCCAGCAGCTTGGCCAGGGGGACGACGAGTGAGCAGTACTTC
many	TRBV28	TRBD1	TRBJ2-1	CASSEGGGSWTHNEQFF	TGTGCCAGCAGTGAAGGGGGCGGTTCATGGACCCACAATGAGCAGTTCTTC
few	TRBV24-1	TRBD1	TRBJ2-5	CATSDPWTGETQYF	TGTGCCACCAGTGATCCTTGGACAGGAGAGACCCAGTACTTC
few	TRBV19	TRBD2	TRBJ2-7	CASSKLAGGIYEQYF	TGTGCCAGTAGTAAACTAGCGGGAGGAATCTACGAGCAGTACTTC
few	TRBV29-1	TRBD1	TRBJ2-5	CSVGQGHGETQYF	TGCAGCGTTGGACAGGGTCATGGGGAGACCCAGTACTTC